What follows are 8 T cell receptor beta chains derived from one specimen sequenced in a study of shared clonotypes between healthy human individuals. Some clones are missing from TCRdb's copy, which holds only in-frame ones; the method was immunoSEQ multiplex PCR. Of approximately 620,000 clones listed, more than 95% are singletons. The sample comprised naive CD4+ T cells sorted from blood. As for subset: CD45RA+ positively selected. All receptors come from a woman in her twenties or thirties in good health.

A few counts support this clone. The CDR3 DNA reads TGTGCCTCTTTCCGGGGGTTCCCTACCTACGAGCAGTACTTC. As protein: CASFRGFPTYEQYF. This chain connects TRBV27 to TRBJ2-7; D may be TRBD2 (6 bases). The CDR3 has 14 amino acids. The germline V and J ends were trimmed by 11 bases and 2 bases, with 19 bases remaining between them. Germline CDR1 MNHEY, CDR2 SMNVEV (reference sequence).

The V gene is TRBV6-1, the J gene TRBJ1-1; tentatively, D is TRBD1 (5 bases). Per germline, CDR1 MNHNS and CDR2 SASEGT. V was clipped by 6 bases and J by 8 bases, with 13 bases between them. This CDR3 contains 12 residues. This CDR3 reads CASRAGVQEAFF. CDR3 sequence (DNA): TGTGCCAGCAGGGCGGGGGTCCAAGAAGCTTTCTTT.

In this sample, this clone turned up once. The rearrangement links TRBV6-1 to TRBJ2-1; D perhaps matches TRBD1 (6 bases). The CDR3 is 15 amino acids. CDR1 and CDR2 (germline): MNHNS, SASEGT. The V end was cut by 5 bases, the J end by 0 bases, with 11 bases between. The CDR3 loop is CASSQEQGSYNEQFF. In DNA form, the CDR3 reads TGTGCCAGCAGTCAAGAACAGGGCTCCTACAATGAGCAGTTCTTC.

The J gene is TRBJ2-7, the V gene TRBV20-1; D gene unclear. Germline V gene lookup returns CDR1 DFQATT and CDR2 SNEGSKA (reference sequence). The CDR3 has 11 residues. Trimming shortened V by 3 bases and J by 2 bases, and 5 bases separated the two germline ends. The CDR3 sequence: CSASKAYEQYF. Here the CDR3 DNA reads TGCAGTGCTAGTAAAGCCTACGAGCAGTACTTC.

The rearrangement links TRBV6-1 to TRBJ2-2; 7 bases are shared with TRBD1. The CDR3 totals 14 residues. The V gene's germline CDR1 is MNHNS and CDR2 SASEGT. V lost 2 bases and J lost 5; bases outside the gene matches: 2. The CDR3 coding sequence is TGTGCCAGCAGTGAACTGGACAGGACCGGGGAGCTGTTTTTT. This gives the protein CASSELDRTGELFF.

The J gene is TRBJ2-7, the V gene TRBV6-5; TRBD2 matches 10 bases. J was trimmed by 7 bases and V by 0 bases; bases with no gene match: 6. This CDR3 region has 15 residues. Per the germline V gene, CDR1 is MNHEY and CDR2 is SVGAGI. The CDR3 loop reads CASSYSLLAGGEQYF. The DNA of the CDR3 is TGTGCCAGCAGTTACTCGCTATTAGCGGGAGGTGAGCAGTACTTC.

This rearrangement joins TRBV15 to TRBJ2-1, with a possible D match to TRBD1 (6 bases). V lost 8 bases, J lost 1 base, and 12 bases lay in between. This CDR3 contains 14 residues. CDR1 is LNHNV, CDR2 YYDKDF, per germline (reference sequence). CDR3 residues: CATEGTPSYNEQFF. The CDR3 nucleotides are TGTGCCACCGAGGGGACACCTTCCTACAATGAGCAGTTCTTC.

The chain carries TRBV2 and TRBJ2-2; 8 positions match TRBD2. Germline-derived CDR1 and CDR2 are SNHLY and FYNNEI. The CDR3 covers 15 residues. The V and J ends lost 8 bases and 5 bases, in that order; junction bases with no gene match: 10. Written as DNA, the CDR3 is TGTGCCAGCTCCCTCGGGACGGGGGGGACCGGGGAGCTGTTTTTT. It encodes CASSLGTGGTGELFF.